The 22 T cell receptor beta chains reported below all come from one sample, sequenced in a study of regulatory T cells in long-lasting Graves disease. Time point specified: newly diagnosed GD, antithyroid drugs for less than 3 months. With RNA extracted from PBMCs as input, the TCR library was made. For TCR beta, libraries came from iRepertoire HTBI primers and Arm-PCR of CDR3 regions. TCRdb called the multiplex PCR reads again in MiXCR, with one record for every CDR3 protein. The sample has under 450,000 distinct CDR3 sequences, 16% seen once. These same records also appear under a second study, on T cells in Graves' hyperthyroidism and ophthalmopathy.

The sample in question was peripheral blood mononuclear cells (PBMCs), obtained at new diagnosis, from a patient treated with antithyroid drugs. The receptors shown here come from a woman aged 18 to 35 with Graves disease.

V and J are TRBV30 and TRBJ1-1; maybe TRBD1 (5 bases). The CDR3 totals 14 residues. Trimming took 2 bases from V and 0 from J, leaving 10 bases between them. Per the germline V gene, CDR1 is GTSNPN and CDR2 is SVGIG (reference sequence). CDR3 residues: CAWSCRDLNTEAFF. CDR3 sequence (DNA): TGTGCCTGGAGTTGCAGGGACTTGAACACTGAAGCTTTCTTT.

This clonotype has more than one count but fewer than ten. This chain connects TRBV4-1 to TRBJ2-4; D is uncertain. The CDR3 runs 14 residues. The germline V gene encodes CDR1 MGHRA and CDR2 YSYEKL. The germline V and J ends were trimmed by 1 base and 2 bases, with 6 bases remaining between them. The CDR3 sequence is CASSQGDSKNIQYF. As DNA, the CDR3 is TGCGCCAGCAGCCAAGGTGACTCCAAAAACATTCAGTACTTC.

This clonotype was found many times. This chain joins TRBV18 and TRBJ1-1; possible D gene TRBD1, 6 bases. The germline CDR1 and CDR2 sequences are KGHSH and LQKENI. The CDR3 is 14 residues long. Deletions cut 4 bases from V and 2 bases from J, with 11 bases between. The CDR3 sequence is CASSRRDTNTEAFF. CDR3 bases: TGTGCCAGCTCACGACGGGACACCAACACTGAAGCTTTCTTT.

This clonotype has a count of ten or more. The J gene is TRBJ2-1, the V gene TRBV6-2 or TRBV6-3; 14 nucleotides line up with TRBD2. The V and J ends lost 6 bases and 6 bases, in that order; junction bases with no gene match: 4. CDR3 length equals 15 residues. Germline CDR1 and CDR2: MNHEY and SVGEGT. This CDR3 is CASRRLAGGTNEQFF. CDR3 in DNA: TGTGCCAGCAGGCGACTAGCGGGAGGGACCAATGAGCAGTTCTTC.

This clonotype was found many times. The J gene is TRBJ2-5, the V gene TRBV10-3, with 14 bases identical to TRBD2. V lost 5 bases, J lost 3 bases, and 8 bases stayed unmatched. Germline CDR1 ENHRY, CDR2 SYGVKD. The CDR3 totals 17 residues. The CDR3 loop reads CAISISPGLAGEETQYF. CDR3 DNA sequence: TGTGCCATCAGTATCTCACCGGGACTAGCGGGAGAAGAGACCCAGTACTTC.

The chain uses TRBV12-3 or TRBV12-4 and TRBJ2-7; tentative D call: TRBD2 (5 bases). The V end lost 2 bases, the J end lost 0 bases, and 8 bases lay between the germline ends. CDR3 length: 14 amino acids. CDR3 nucleotide sequence: TGTGCCAGCAGTTTACACGGACTCTCCTACGAGCAGTACTTC. Its translation is CASSLHGLSYEQYF.

This clonotype was counted a few times. This clone may be a read error of a much larger clone one base away. Without the conserved terminal phenylalanine or tryptophan, this CDR3 likely stems from a read error. The V and J genes are TRBV11-2 and TRBJ2-7, with 8 nucleotides matching TRBD1. Germline V gives CDR1 SGHAT, CDR2 FQNNGV. The CDR3 totals 14 residues. V trimming: 4 bases; J trimming: 5 bases; junction bases outside the gene matches: 7. CDR3 nucleotides: TGTGCCAGCAGCTCAGGGGGCTTGGTCGACGAGCAGTACCTC. Encoded protein: CASSSGGLVDEQYL.

As regards this clonotype: One base away lies a much larger clone, so this may be a sequencing read error. V gene TRBV30 combines with J gene TRBJ1-5; D not resolved. Germline CDR1 is GTSNPN and CDR2 is SVGIG (reference sequence). The CDR3 contains 12 residues. CDR3 sequence: CVWSEGMAPQHF. Written as DNA, the CDR3 is TGTGTCTGGAGTGAAGGGATGGCGCCCCAGCATTTT.

This clonotype appeared a few times. The gene calls are TRBV28 and TRBJ2-5; weak D call: TRBD1 (5 bases). V lost 4 bases and J 2 bases, leaving 11 bases between the germline ends. Germline lookup yields CDR1 MDHEN and CDR2 SYDVKM. The length of the CDR3 is 14 residues. The CDR3 DNA reads as TGTGCCAGCAGTTGGTGGGGCCTGCAAGAGACCCAGTACTTC. As protein: CASSWWGLQETQYF. Drawing the rest from reference TRBV28 and TRBJ2-5, the complete variable domain is DVKVTQSSRYLVKRTGEKVFLECVQDMDHENMFWYRQDPGLGLRLIYFSYDVKMKEKGDIPEGYSVSREKKERFSLILESASTNQTSMYLCASSWWGLQETQYFGPGTRLLVL.

This clonotype occurred many times. The gene calls are TRBV10-3 and TRBJ1-5; 7 nucleotides agree with TRBD1. The germline CDR1 and CDR2 sequences are ENHRY and SYGVKD. V shed 3 bases and J 4 bases; nucleotides not matched to a gene: 3. This CDR3 spans 14 amino acids. The CDR3 DNA reads TGTGCCATCAGTGAAGGGACAGATAATCAGCCCCAGCATTTT. Its translation: CAISEGTDNQPQHF.

A few counts support this clonotype. This sequence joins TRBV27 and TRBJ1-4; 7 nucleotides match TRBD1. The V gene end was trimmed by 5 bases and the J gene end by 2 bases; junction bases not matched to a gene: 5. There are 15 residues in the CDR3. Germline lookup yields CDR1 MNHEY and CDR2 SMNVEV (reference sequence). Here the CDR3 reads CASSDGQVTNEKLFF. The CDR3 DNA is TGTGCCAGCAGTGACGGACAGGTCACTAATGAAAAACTGTTTTTT.

In its sample, this clonotype was seen many times. The gene calls are TRBV2 and TRBJ2-7; the D gene could be TRBD1 or TRBD2 (6 bases each). Germline CDR1 SNHLY, CDR2 FYNNEI. The CDR3 runs 12 residues. Trimming stripped 9 bases from V and 7 bases from J, with 16 bases between. Here the CDR3 reads CASAPGAGEQYF. DNA for the CDR3: TGTGCCAGTGCCCCGGGGGCGGGAGAGCAGTACTTC.

This clonotype was observed many times. The V and J genes are TRBV28 and TRBJ2-1, with 11 bases aligning to TRBD2. Per germline, CDR1 MDHEN and CDR2 SYDVKM. This CDR3 has 17 amino acids. The V segment lost 7 bases and the J segment 8 bases; nucleotides outside the gene matches: 16. The CDR3 protein is CASTSAGLAGGSHEQFF. In DNA, the CDR3 is TGTGCCAGCACCTCGGCCGGGCTAGCGGGGGGCTCCCATGAGCAGTTCTTC.

This clonotype has a count of ten or more. V usage is TRBV5-1 and J usage is TRBJ2-3, with D tentatively TRBD2 (6 bases). The CDR3 consists of 16 residues. Deletions cut 4 bases from V and 2 bases from J, with 17 bases between. Germline assignment: CDR1 SGHRS and CDR2 YFSETQ. CDR3 sequence (DNA): TGCGCCAGCAGCGGGAGGTGGGGTGCCACCACAGATACGCAGTATTTT. Translation gives CASSGRWGATTDTQYF.

On this clonotype itself: Since a much larger clone is just one base distant, this may be a read error. The chain combines TRBV5-8 with TRBJ2-1; 10 nucleotides line up with TRBD1. Near its end, the DNA agrees better with TRBJ2-5, so the J call may be wrong. The CDR3 is 14 residues long. The germline V gene encodes CDR1 SGHTS and CDR2 YDEGEE. The CDR3: CVSSAGQGRETQYF. CDR3 bases: TGTGTCAGCAGCGCGGGACAGGGGAGAGAGACCCAGTACTTC.

This clonotype was seen only a few times. The V call is TRBV27, the J call TRBJ1-6, with a weak D call TRBD1 (6 bases). The germline V gene encodes CDR1 MNHEY and CDR2 SMNVEV (reference sequence). V gave up 3 bases and J gave up 6 bases, with 12 bases separating them. This CDR3 contains 15 residues. The CDR3: CASSLGATVNSPLHF. CDR3 DNA sequence: TGTGCCAGCAGTTTGGGGGCAACGGTTAATTCACCCCTCCACTTT.

This clonotype showed up many times. The V gene is TRBV11-2, the J gene TRBJ2-1, with 7 bases fitting TRBD2. The CDR3 runs 15 residues. J was trimmed by 5 bases and V by 1 base; bases with no gene match: 5. The V gene's germline CDR1 is SGHAT and CDR2 FQNNGV. DNA of the CDR3: TGTGCCAGCAGCTTAGGGCGGGGGTCCCACAATGAGCAGTTCTTC. Its protein is CASSLGRGSHNEQFF.

This clonotype showed up many times. This chain connects TRBV11-1 to TRBJ2-1, with 9 bases fitting TRBD2. Losses at the gene ends were 5 bases for V and 7 bases for J; bases not matched to a gene: 9. In germline, CDR1 is SGHAT, CDR2 FQDESV (reference sequence). The CDR3 extends over 15 amino acids. The CDR3 coding sequence is TGTGCCAGCAGCCACCGGGCGGGGGGGCCTAATGAGCAGTTCTTC. It encodes CASSHRAGGPNEQFF.

The chain has TRBV3-1 and TRBJ2-2; TRBD2 matches 14 bases. Germline V gives CDR1 LGHDT, CDR2 YNNKEL (reference sequence). The ends lost 4 bases at V and 6 bases at J; junction bases unmatched: 7. CDR3 length: 17 amino acids. The CDR3 reads CASSLAGTSGSSGELFF. In DNA form, the CDR3 reads TGTGCCAGCAGCCTTGCCGGGACTAGCGGGAGTTCCGGGGAGCTGTTTTTT.

Many counts were recorded for this clonotype. The chain carries TRBV6-1 and TRBJ2-5; the match to TRBD2 covers 8 bases. Germline CDR1 reads MNHNS; CDR2 reads SASEGT. V was pared by 7 bases and J by 5 bases, with 12 bases of the junction left unmatched. The CDR3 covers 15 residues. The CDR3, as DNA: TGTGCCAGCATGATGACCGGGACTAGTCTGGAGACCCAGTACTTC. This encodes CASMMTGTSLETQYF.

This clonotype was seen only once. Just one base apart from a much larger clone, this may be a read error. V and J are TRBV7-6 and TRBJ2-1; a possible D gene is TRBD2 (5 bases). There are 16 residues in the CDR3. Germline CDR1 and CDR2: SGHVS and FNYEAQ. The CDR3 coding sequence is TGTGTCAGCAGCTTAGCGAGCGAGTCCCCTTACAATGAGCAGTTCTTC. Amino acid sequence: CVSSLASESPYNEQFF.

This chain connects TRBV6-2 or TRBV6-3 to TRBJ2-3; tentative D call: TRBD2 (7 bases). CDR1 is MNHEY and CDR2 is SVGEGT in the germline V gene. Trimming shortened V by 8 bases and J by 3 bases, and 21 bases separated the two germline ends. The CDR3 sequence is 16 residues long. The CDR3: CASASLGGGETDTQYF. For the CDR3, the DNA is TGTGCCAGCGCCTCCTTAGGAGGGGGGGAAACAGATACGCAGTATTTT.